Detailed here is one T cell receptor (beta chain). Within the sample, other DNA sequences also encode this same CDR3. These data belong to a study of cytomegalovirus exposure and HLA in healthy donors. Primers: 60 Vbeta forward and 13 Jbeta reverse. Sequenced by immunoSEQ multiplex PCR; TCRdb stores in-frame clones only, minus some. This table holds about 210,000 clones, around 79% found once. V gave up 1 base and J gave up 5 bases; unmatched junction bases: 0. Germline CDR1 SEHNR, CDR2 FQNEAQ (reference sequence). CDR3 length equals 15 residues. This rearrangement joins TRBV7-9 to TRBJ2-5; TRBD2 aligns across 14 bases. This TCR derives from a male donor in good health and CMV-seronegative. The sequencing sample was made of PBMCs. The CDR3 sequence: CASSLGLAGGETQYF. DNA of the CDR3: TGTGCCAGCAGCTTAGGACTAGCGGGAGGGGAGACCCAGTACTTC.